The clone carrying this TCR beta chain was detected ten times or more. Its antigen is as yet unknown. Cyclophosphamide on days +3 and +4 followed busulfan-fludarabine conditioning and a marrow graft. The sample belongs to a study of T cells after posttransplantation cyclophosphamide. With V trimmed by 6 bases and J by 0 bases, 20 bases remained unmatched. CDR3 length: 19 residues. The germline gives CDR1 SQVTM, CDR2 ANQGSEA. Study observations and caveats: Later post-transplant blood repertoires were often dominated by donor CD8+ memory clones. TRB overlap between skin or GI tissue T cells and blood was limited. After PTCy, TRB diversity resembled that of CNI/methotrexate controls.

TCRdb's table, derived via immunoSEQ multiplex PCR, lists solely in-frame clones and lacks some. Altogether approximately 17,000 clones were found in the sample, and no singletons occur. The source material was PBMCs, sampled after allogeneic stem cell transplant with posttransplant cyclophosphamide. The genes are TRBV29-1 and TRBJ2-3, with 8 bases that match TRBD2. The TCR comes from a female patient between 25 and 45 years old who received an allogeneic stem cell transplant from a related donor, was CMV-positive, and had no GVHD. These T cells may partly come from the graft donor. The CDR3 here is CSVRGVLAGQRVSTDTQYF. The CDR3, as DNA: TGCAGCGTCCGAGGGGTTCTAGCGGGCCAGCGGGTGAGCACAGATACGCAGTATTTT.